This T cell receptor (beta chain) comes out of a study of CD8 T cells in Susac syndrome. Study-wide findings and caveats: The study identified sixteen and five Susac-specific public clones in total CD8+ and CD8+ TEMRA repertoires.

While CD8+ and CD4+ T cells were isolated negatively, TEMRA cells were enriched by FACS. The V gene's germline CDR1 is SGHDT and CDR2 YYEEEE. V was pared by 0 bases and J by 5 bases, with 5 bases of the junction left unmatched. The CDR3 spans 17 residues. RNA amounts of about 0.5 to 1 ug underwent reverse transcription with random hexamers. TCRdb itself ran the immunoSEQ multiplex PCR reads through MiXCR, one entry per CDR3 protein. The sample gives 80,000 or so distinct CDR3 sequences, approximately 94% of which show up once; 0.5% to 0.65% is in the top ten. This clonotype was observed once. Its antigen is currently unknown.

Sequenced input: CD8+ T cells from PBMCs. The receptor's source is a human donor with Susac syndrome. The gene calls are TRBV5-6 and TRBJ2-5; 15 nucleotides align to TRBD2. This CDR3 is CASSLVGLAGGRETQYF. The CDR3 DNA follows: TGTGCCAGCAGCTTGGTGGGACTAGCGGGGGGTAGGGAGACCCAGTACTTC.